At least ten counts were recorded for the clone carrying this TCR beta chain. The antigen is unknown. The data are from a study of neurological immune-mediated disorders. General study results and limits: The greatest TCR clonal expansion appeared in HTLV-1-associated myelopathy and the smallest, falling below healthy controls, in multiple sclerosis.

Stated time point: longitudinal time-point 1 (baseline). Germline V CDR1 and CDR2: KGHSH, LQKENI. CDR3 length: 13 amino acids. The V end lost 6 bases, the J end lost 3 bases, and 11 bases lay between the germline ends. Every sequencing run generated in excess of 180 million TCR-beta sequences. These sequences covered 15-18 subjects. TCRdb recomputed calls from the 5' RACE reads with MiXCR, one row per CDR3 protein. The sample yields under 90,000 distinct CDR3 sequences, approximately 10% seen once. Sequencing used PBMCs. The chain links TRBV18 to TRBJ2-5, with D tentatively TRBD2 (6 bases). The clonotype comes from a man aged 30 to 39 in good health. CDR3 residues: CASSRGAEETQYF. DNA of the CDR3: TGTGCCAGCTCGCGGGGAGCGGAAGAGACCCAGTACTTC.